These 14 T cell receptor beta chains were all obtained from the same sample, sequenced in a study of tumor-infiltrating lymphocytes in primary liver carcinoma. From roughly 20-30 mg of unsorted bulk tissue, DNA and RNA were co-extracted together. Priming with a constant-region primer yielded TCR beta cDNA from about 450 ng total RNA. Three rounds of nested multiplex PCR with slightly modified ARM-PCR produced TCR beta libraries. TRBV1-TRBV30 forward and Cbeta reverse primers drove the first two roughly 10-cycle rounds. Each CDR3 protein gets one entry after TCRdb re-called the multiplex PCR reads with MiXCR. Here the sample spans over 95,000 distinct CDR3 sequences, around three quarters being singletons. Sequenced: liver tumor tissue from sampling region 5. The sample's subset: tumor region T5, tumor centre. All receptors derive from a woman aged 60 to 75 with primary liver carcinoma and hepatitis B virus infection.

This clonotype was observed many times. The chain joins TRBV5-1 to TRBJ2-7; TRBD1 matches 7 bases. The V gene's germline CDR1 is SGHRS and CDR2 YFSETQ. This CDR3 is built from 14 residues. V trimming: 4 bases; J trimming: 4 bases; junction bases outside the gene matches: 8. The CDR3 nucleotides read TGCGCCAGCAGCCTCGGGACAGCAACTTACGAGCAGTACTTC. Protein: CASSLGTATYEQYF.

The rearrangement joins TRBV2 to TRBJ1-3, with D maybe TRBD1 (5 bases). The CDR3 runs 15 residues. Trimming stripped 5 bases from V and 0 bases from J, with 11 bases between. CDR1 SNHLY and CDR2 FYNNEI come from the germline V gene. The CDR3 loop is CASSNRGGSGNTIYF. CDR3 DNA sequence: TGTGCCAGCAGTAATCGGGGCGGCTCTGGAAACACCATATATTTT.

Concerning this clonotype itself: This could be a read error, since a much larger clone is one nucleotide away. The CDR3 bases are TGTGCCAGGAGCTTGAATACAGCATGGGGCATTCAGTACTTC. As protein: CARSLNTAWGIQYF. The genes are TRBV5-6 and TRBJ2-4; no clear D gene. The CDR3 has 14 amino acids. From germline, CDR1 is SGHDT and CDR2 YYEEEE.

A note on this clonotype: The conserved phenylalanine or tryptophan is not found at the CDR3 terminus, so this likely reflects a read error. The genes are TRBV29-1 and TRBJ2-7; 7 nucleotides agree with TRBD1. This CDR3 region has 13 residues. From germline, CDR1 is SQVTM and CDR2 ANQGSEA. CDR3 nucleotide sequence: TGCAGTGCTAGGATAGGGGGCGAATACGAGCAGTACATC. Residues: CSARIGGEYEQYI.

As to this clonotype: A single base separates this from a much larger clone, so it may be a read error. The J gene is TRBJ2-7, the V gene TRBV28; D remains ambiguous. Germline CDR1 reads MDHEN; CDR2 reads SYDVKM. The V gene lost 2 bases and the J gene lost 5 bases, with 13 bases spanning the gap. CDR3 size: 14 residues. CDR3 sequence: CASSLGVDRNEQYF. The CDR3, as DNA: TGTGCCAGCAGTTTAGGGGTGGATCGGAACGAGCAGTACTTC.

A word on this clonotype: This could be a read error, since a much larger clone is one nucleotide away. CDR3 loop: CARSLWPQETQYF. In nucleotides, the CDR3 is TGTGCCAGGAGCTTATGGCCCCAAGAGACCCAGTACTTC. V and J are TRBV7-9 and TRBJ2-5; D is unresolved. CDR1 and CDR2 (germline): SEHNR, FQNEAQ (reference sequence). This CDR3 region has 13 residues.

A word on this clonotype: A much larger clone differs by one base, so this may be a read error. This chain joins TRBV12-3 or TRBV12-4 and TRBJ1-1; 9 bases are shared with TRBD1. The CDR3 consists of 15 residues. CDR3 in amino acids: CASSYDRGRNTEASF. Here the CDR3 DNA reads TGTGCCAGCAGTTACGACAGGGGGAGAAACACTGAAGCTTCCTTT.

The V gene is TRBV11-1, the J gene TRBJ2-2; 11 nucleotides agree with TRBD2. Trimming at V came to 6 bases and at J to 1 base, leaving 16 bases not matched to a gene. Looked up from germline, CDR1 is SGHAT and CDR2 is FQDESV (reference sequence). The CDR3 runs 20 residues. CDR3 bases: TGTGCCAGCAGGCCTACCCCCGGGACTAGCGGCAGTAGGAACACCGGGGAGCTGTTTTTT. This translates into CASRPTPGTSGSRNTGELFF.

The rearrangement joins TRBV5-8 to TRBJ1-5; 8 nucleotides match TRBD1. The germline CDR1 and CDR2 sequences are SGHTS and YDEGEE. CDR3 length: 16 residues. The V gene end was trimmed by 8 bases and the J gene end by 8 bases; junction bases not matched to a gene: 18. The CDR3 region has the DNA TGTGCCAGTAGCCGACCGGGACAGGAGGCTTTGGAGCCCCAGCATTTT. This translates into CASSRPGQEALEPQHF. The variable domain in full, completed from reference TRBV5-8 and TRBJ1-5, reads EAGVTQSPTHLIKTRGQQATLRCSPISGHTSVYWYQQALGLGLQFLLWYDEGEERNRGNFPPRFSGRQFPNYSSELNVNALELEDSALYLCASSRPGQEALEPQHFGDGTRLSIL.

This clonotype is classed as medium-sized (0.01 to 0.1%). V gene TRBV10-3 combines with J gene TRBJ2-1; the D gene is possibly TRBD2 (6 bases). Germline CDR1 and CDR2: ENHRY and SYGVKD. The CDR3 spans 14 residues. Deletions cut 2 bases from V and 13 bases from J, with 18 bases between. This CDR3 is CAISEGNSGSGQFF. CDR3 DNA: TGTGCCATCAGTGAGGGAAATAGCGGTTCTGGACAGTTCTTC.

At least ten counts were recorded for this clonotype. The rearrangement joins TRBV7-9 to TRBJ2-7; 8 bases line up with TRBD2. The junction had 9 bases not matched to a gene; V was cut back by 8 bases and J by 0 bases. Germline CDR1 reads SEHNR; CDR2 reads FQNEAQ (reference sequence). There are 15 residues in the CDR3. DNA for the CDR3: TGTGCCAGCTCCACAAGCGGGAGAAGCTCCTACGAGCAGTACTTC. It codes for CASSTSGRSSYEQYF.

The V call is TRBV6-1, the J call TRBJ2-3; possible D gene TRBD1, 5 bases. The J call may be incorrect, as the DNA end agrees better with TRBJ1-5. Germline CDR1 reads MNHNS; CDR2 reads SASEGT. The CDR3 has 15 residues. In DNA form, the CDR3 reads TGTGCCAGCAGTACTGAGATTGCGGGAGGGGATACGCAGCATTTT. The encoded protein is CASSTEIAGGDTQHF.

Note on this clonotype: Relative to the germline gene, one junction end is altered; a read error may explain this. The V and J genes are TRBV29-1 and TRBJ2-5; 11 nucleotides align to TRBD1. The CDR3 spans 13 residues. From germline, CDR1 is SQVTM and CDR2 ANQGSEA. The CDR3 is CGGGQGVGETRYF. In DNA, the CDR3 is TGCGGCGGGGGACAGGGGGTGGGAGAGACCCGGTACTTC.

This clonotype was seen many times. The chain is built from TRBV12-5 and TRBJ2-3; tentatively, D is TRBD1 (5 bases). The CDR3 extends over 15 amino acids. Germline V gene lookup returns CDR1 LGHNT and CDR2 FRNRAP. V lost 0 bases to trimming and J lost 7 bases, with 14 bases between them. CDR3 nucleotides: TGTGCTAGTGGTTTGGTAGGACCAGGGCAAAATACGCAGTATTTT. Protein: CASGLVGPGQNTQYF.